At least ten counts were recorded for the clone carrying this T cell receptor (beta chain). Its matching antigen is unknown. These data come from a study of Graves' ophthalmopathy and Graves' hyperthyroidism. Study-level points and caveats: Most thyroid-expanded clonotypes exceeding 0.001 frequency were also found in blood. Cross-validated, the 13-signature model showed 87.88%/81.08% sensitivity/specificity, and 80%/75% in the test set.

Hyperthyroidism patients, all newly diagnosed, had under 2 months' duration and ages of 18 to 65. RNA transcripts provided the template for amplifying TCR beta CDR3 regions. First-round RT-PCR relied on HTBI primers, and a second-round multiplex PCR came next. MiXCR, run by TCRdb on the multiplex PCR reads, gives a single entry per CDR3 protein. The sample carries under 800,000 distinct CDR3 sequences, approximately 21% recorded once. Trimming removed 4 bases at V and 5 bases at J, with 14 bases between. Germline V lookup: CDR1 SQVTM, CDR2 ANQGSEA. The CDR3 is 13 residues long. The clonotype was recovered from a woman under 30 with stable Graves' hyperthyroidism. Some clones in this sample may be carry-over from other donors' samples. This chain joins TRBV29-1 and TRBJ2-5; D assignment may be TRBD1 or TRBD2 (6 bases each). Sequences were obtained from peripheral blood. The CDR3 loop is CSVGKGGLETQYF. In DNA form, the CDR3 reads TGCAGCGTTGGAAAAGGGGGGCTGGAGACCCAGTACTTC.